This T cell receptor beta chain appears in the sequencing data of a study of cytomegalovirus exposure and HLA in healthy donors. Across the whole study: Of the donors genotyped, several hundred in all, about 80% fell in the Caucasian-associated ancestry cluster.

The PCR ran on 60 Vbeta and 13 Jbeta primers. The assay was immunoSEQ multiplex PCR, and TCRdb's table has in-frame clones only and misses some. The profile shows 200,000 to 250,000 clones, under 80% of them singletons. Overall study results and limits: The later analysis indicated that the majority of CMV-associated TCR beta chains appeared HLA-restricted.

This clone has a handful of counts. The antigen is unknown. Germline loops: CDR1 MNHNS, CDR2 SASEGT. This CDR3 spans 15 amino acids. Deletions cut 0 bases from V and 4 bases from J, with 12 bases between. Specimen: PBMCs. The chain has TRBV6-1 and TRBJ1-2, with D tentatively TRBD1 (6 bases). The source is a girl aged 2-9 years in good health and CMV-seronegative. The CDR3: CASSEAETGRYGYTF. The CDR3 nucleotides read TGTGCCAGCAGTGAAGCAGAGACAGGCCGCTATGGCTACACCTTC.